This record covers a single T cell receptor beta chain. Its specificity is unknown. This cohort consisted of healthy bone marrow donors. These data belong to a study of cytomegalovirus exposure and HLA in healthy donors. At the level of the study: Among the approximately 410 genotyped donors, more than 70% were placed in the Caucasian-associated ancestry cluster. Study conclusions and caveats: Fewer N-insertions than the roughly 600-donor mean were reportedly shown by an Asian-associated ancestry cluster in a later analysis. It was reported that the classifier diagnosed cytomegalovirus status with high specificity and sensitivity in both the original and validation cohorts.

The CDR3 runs 16 residues. Trimming removed 4 bases from V and 3 bases from J; junction bases left unmatched: 11. Germline V CDR1 and CDR2: MGHRA, YSYEKL. The PCR employed 60 Vbeta primers together with 13 Jbeta primers. Assay: immunoSEQ multiplex PCR; the TCRdb copy retains only in-frame clones and omits some. This table has roughly 150,000 clones, 75% to 90% appearing once. The sample taken for sequencing was PBMCs. The gene calls are TRBV4-1 and TRBJ2-7; 8 nucleotides match TRBD2. The clonotype comes from a girl aged 2-15 years in good health and CMV-seropositive. CDR3 sequence reads: CASSPLLTSASYEQYF. CDR3 DNA sequence: TGCGCCAGCAGCCCGCTCCTGACTAGCGCGAGCTACGAGCAGTACTTC.